One and the same sample provided the 30 T cell receptor beta chains below, sequenced in a study of shared T cell receptors in the human thymus. Only in-frame clones appear in the TCRdb table, and some are missing; sequencing was by immunoSEQ multiplex PCR. The sample has 700,000 or so clones, around 85% seen once. The sample was also linked to a second study, of human thymus T cells.

Sequencing was done on a sample of thymocytes. These receptors came from a girl under three years old with a congenital heart defect.

The rearrangement joins TRBV5-6 to TRBJ1-1; 8 bases are shared with TRBD1. CDR3 length equals 15 residues. The V gene's germline CDR1 is SGHDT and CDR2 YYEEEE. V was pared by 4 bases and J by 0 bases, with 5 bases of the junction left unmatched. DNA of the CDR3: TGTGCCAGCAGCGTGACAGGGGTCGTGAACACTGAAGCTTTCTTT. Protein sequence: CASSVTGVVNTEAFF.

The chain recombines TRBV6-5 with TRBJ1-1, with D possibly being TRBD1 (5 bases). Germline V lookup: CDR1 MNHEY, CDR2 SVGAGI. The V gene lost 0 bases and the J gene lost 3 bases, with 8 bases spanning the gap. The CDR3 has 14 amino acids. CDR3 sequence: CASSYSGRDTEAFF. The CDR3 DNA reads as TGTGCCAGCAGTTACTCTGGCAGGGACACTGAAGCTTTCTTT.

The rearrangement links TRBV10-3 to TRBJ2-1, with D maybe TRBD2 (6 bases). V was shortened by 0 bases and J by 8 bases, with 29 bases between the two germline ends. Germline V lookup: CDR1 ENHRY, CDR2 SYGVKD. CDR3 length: 20 residues. The CDR3 here is CAISESRAVREAGQVDEQFF. The DNA of the CDR3 is TGTGCCATCAGTGAGTCCAGGGCTGTTCGAGAAGCGGGTCAAGTTGATGAGCAGTTCTTC.

This rearrangement joins TRBV29-1 to TRBJ2-7, with D tentatively TRBD2 (6 bases). Trimming removed 7 bases from V and 2 bases from J, with 27 bases in between. Germline V gene data show CDR1 as SQVTM and CDR2 as ANQGSEA. The CDR3 loop spans 17 amino acids. CDR3 residues: CSGSVAARAGRAYEQYF. The CDR3 DNA reads TGCAGCGGTTCGGTCGCGGCCAGGGCGGGGAGAGCCTACGAGCAGTACTTC.

V and J are TRBV15 and TRBJ2-3; 7 bases match TRBD1. The ends lost 5 bases at V and 5 bases at J; junction bases unmatched: 13. Per the germline V gene, CDR1 is LNHNV and CDR2 is YYDKDF (reference sequence). The CDR3 contains 16 residues. The CDR3 nucleotides read TGTGCCACCAGCGTGACAGGGAGTCTTGTGGTAGATACGCAGTATTTT. Translated: CATSVTGSLVVDTQYF. The full variable domain, rest sourced from reference TRBV15 and TRBJ2-3, is DAMVIQNPRYQVTQFGKPVTLSCSQTLNHNVMYWYQQKSSQAPKLLFHYYDKDFNNEADTPDNFQSRRPNTSFCFLDIRSPGLGDTAMYLCATSVTGSLVVDTQYFGPGTRLTVL.

The V and J genes are TRBV28 and TRBJ1-1; 7 bases agree with TRBD1. With V trimmed by 2 bases and J by 2 bases, 14 bases remained unmatched. This CDR3 contains 18 residues. The germline gives CDR1 MDHEN, CDR2 SYDVKM. The CDR3 loop is CASSLLLGQGGQNTEAFF. CDR3 nucleotides: TGTGCCAGCAGTTTACTACTTGGCCAGGGGGGCCAAAACACTGAAGCTTTCTTT.

J is TRBJ1-6 and V is TRBV30, with unresolved D. Trimming shortened V by 4 bases and J by 7 bases, and 5 bases separated the two germline ends. The germline V gene has CDR1 GTSNPN and CDR2 SVGIG (reference sequence). This CDR3 region has 11 residues. Here the CDR3 reads CAWKENSPLHF. CDR3 bases: TGTGCCTGGAAGGAGAATTCACCCCTCCACTTT.

CDR3 DNA sequence: TGCGCCAGCAGCTTGGTCAACTCTGGGGCCAACGTCCTGACTTTC. Its translation: CASSLVNSGANVLTF. The V gene is TRBV5-1, the J gene TRBJ2-6; D ambiguous. V lost 0 bases and J lost 0, with 4 bases in between. Germline CDR1 is SGHRS and CDR2 is YFSETQ. The CDR3 length is 15 residues.

The sample holds one count of this clone. The V gene is TRBV4-3, the J gene TRBJ1-1, with a possible D match to TRBD1 (5 bases). The CDR3 runs to 16 residues. Trimming shortened V by 3 bases and J by 1 base, and 15 bases separated the two germline ends. Germline CDR1 LGHNA, CDR2 YSLEER. CDR3 nucleotide sequence: TGCGCCAGCAGCCACGTAAAGACAGACTGGAACACTGAAGCTTTCTTT. This sequence encodes CASSHVKTDWNTEAFF.

The chain employs TRBV7-6 and TRBJ2-7; tentative D call: TRBD1 (6 bases). With 1 base removed from V and 2 bases from J, the gap between germline ends came to 12 bases. The CDR3 consists of 15 residues. The germline V gene encodes CDR1 SGHVS and CDR2 FNYEAQ. CDR3 region: CASSLERQGTYEQYF. The CDR3 DNA reads as TGTGCCAGCAGCTTAGAGCGTCAGGGGACCTACGAGCAGTACTTC.

With respect to this clone: This CDR3 is also generated by other DNA sequences in the sample. In DNA, the CDR3 is TGCGCCAGCAGCCGAGGACAGGTTAACACTGAAGCTTTCTTT. Encoded protein: CASSRGQVNTEAFF. This sequence joins TRBV4-3 and TRBJ1-1, with 7 bases identical to TRBD1. CDR3 size: 14 residues. CDR1 and CDR2 from the germline V gene are LGHNA and YSLEER. After removal of 4 bases from V and 2 bases from J, the junction contained 4 bases not matched to a gene.

The chain recombines TRBV27 with TRBJ1-5, with 8 bases aligning to TRBD1. The CDR3 runs 19 residues. Germline V gene sequence: CDR1 MNHEY, CDR2 SMNVEV (reference sequence). V lost 5 bases and J lost 0; bases outside the gene matches: 15. CDR3 region: CASSRVGTGLAYSNQPQHF. CDR3 bases: TGTGCCAGCAGTCGTGTCGGGACAGGACTCGCTTATAGCAATCAGCCCCAGCATTTT.

V and J are TRBV6-1 and TRBJ1-4, with 8 positions matching TRBD1. The CDR3 length is 15 residues. V trimming: 5 bases; J trimming: 5 bases; junction bases outside the gene matches: 7. Germline CDR1 is MNHNS and CDR2 is SASEGT. The CDR3 DNA is TGTGCCAGCAGTAAAGGGACAGGAATAAATGAAAAACTGTTTTTT. Its protein is CASSKGTGINEKLFF.

Worth noting for this clone: Other DNA sequences within the sample encode an identical CDR3. As DNA, the CDR3 is TGCGCCAGCAGCTTAGGCGGGATGAACACTGAAGCTTTCTTT. Protein product: CASSLGGMNTEAFF. The rearrangement joins TRBV5-1 to TRBJ1-1; D unclear. The CDR3 has 14 amino acids. CDR1 is SGHRS and CDR2 is YFSETQ in the germline V gene. V shed 2 bases and J shed 0 bases, with 8 bases lying between them.

J is TRBJ2-3 and V is TRBV5-1, with D possibly being TRBD1 (6 bases). Germline CDR1 SGHRS, CDR2 YFSETQ. The CDR3 has 14 amino acids. V lost 5 bases and J lost 4, with 14 bases in between. The CDR3 reads CASSFWTAADTQYF. CDR3 DNA sequence: TGCGCCAGCAGTTTTTGGACAGCCGCAGATACGCAGTATTTT.

The rearrangement links TRBV28 to TRBJ1-5; 7 bases fit TRBD1. This CDR3 spans 14 amino acids. The V and J ends lost 6 bases and 3 bases, in that order; junction bases with no gene match: 5. The V gene's germline CDR1 is MDHEN and CDR2 SYDVKM. The CDR3 sequence: CASSDRDNNQPQHF. CDR3 in DNA: TGTGCCAGCAGCGACAGGGATAACAATCAGCCCCAGCATTTT. The full variable domain, its missing parts supplied by reference TRBV28 and TRBJ1-5, is DVKVTQSSRYLVKRTGEKVFLECVQDMDHENMFWYRQDPGLGLRLIYFSYDVKMKEKGDIPEGYSVSREKKERFSLILESASTNQTSMYLCASSDRDNNQPQHFGDGTRLSIL.

The chain uses TRBV29-1 and TRBJ2-7; 12 nucleotides align to TRBD1. This CDR3 region has 14 residues. Germline-derived CDR1 and CDR2 are SQVTM and ANQGSEA. With 7 bases clipped from V and 7 bases from J, the junction kept 11 bases outside the gene matches. The CDR3 spells CSGRLGQGAGEQYF. The CDR3 coding sequence is TGCAGCGGGAGGCTGGGACAGGGGGCAGGTGAGCAGTACTTC.

This chain connects TRBV10-3 to TRBJ2-7; TRBD2 matches at 16 bases. V lost 11 bases and J lost 3; bases outside the gene matches: 16. Germline V gene sequence: CDR1 ENHRY, CDR2 SYGVKD. The CDR3 runs to 18 residues. In DNA form, the CDR3 reads TGTGCCCCAGGCAAAGGGGGGACTAGCGGGGGGGCCGGCTACGAGCAGTACTTC. Translated, it gives CAPGKGGTSGGAGYEQYF.

The chain recombines TRBV4-2 with TRBJ2-3; D unclear. The CDR3 has 18 amino acids. Germline assignment: CDR1 LGHNA and CDR2 YNFKEQ. V was cut by 0 bases and J by 2 bases, with 18 bases left in between. The CDR3 DNA sequence: TGTGCCAGCAGCCAAGAAAGAGGATTCCCTGAGGTCACAGATACGCAGTATTTT. Translating gives CASSQERGFPEVTDTQYF.

V usage is TRBV20-1 and J usage is TRBJ1-2; no reliable D call. Trimming pared 7 bases from V and 5 bases from J, leaving 11 bases between. Germline values: CDR1 DFQATT, CDR2 SNEGSKA (reference sequence). The CDR3 contains 11 residues. The CDR3 DNA is TGCAGTGTAGTTTCCCTGTATGGCTACACCTTC. Translated: CSVVSLYGYTF.

The V and J genes are TRBV28 and TRBJ1-5; no reliable D call. Trimming cost V 5 bases and J 8 bases, with 22 bases left between them. The CDR3 consists of 16 residues. The germline gives CDR1 MDHEN, CDR2 SYDVKM. CDR3 sequence (DNA): TGTGCCAGCAGTCCCCGGAACACTAAGACCCTAAAGCCCCAGCATTTT. Translating gives CASSPRNTKTLKPQHF. Variable domain in full (rest from reference TRBV28 and TRBJ1-5): DVKVTQSSRYLVKRTGEKVFLECVQDMDHENMFWYRQDPGLGLRLIYFSYDVKMKEKGDIPEGYSVSREKKERFSLILESASTNQTSMYLCASSPRNTKTLKPQHFGDGTRLSIL.

V is TRBV29-1 and J is TRBJ1-1; tentative D call: TRBD1 (5 bases). The CDR3 has 16 amino acids. CDR1 is SQVTM, CDR2 ANQGSEA, per germline. V was trimmed by 6 bases and J by 5 bases, leaving 25 bases between them. The CDR3 bases are TGCAGCGTGCTGACCCCCCCCCTCAGGGAGGGTACTGAAGCTTTCTTT. Amino acid sequence: CSVLTPPLREGTEAFF.

This clone was detected once. The chain uses TRBV23-1 and TRBJ1-1; tentatively, D is TRBD1 (6 bases). TRBV23-1 falls under the ORF class, with uncertain function. V was clipped by 0 bases and J by 0 bases, with 11 bases between them. The CDR3 extends over 16 amino acids. The CDR3 bases are TGCGCCAGCAGTCAATCCCCGACAGGCTTGAACACTGAAGCTTTCTTT. Protein sequence: CASSQSPTGLNTEAFF.

The chain employs TRBV28 and TRBJ1-2; the D is unclear. This CDR3 spans 12 amino acids. Trimming took 5 bases from V and 7 from J, leaving 11 bases between them. From germline, CDR1 is MDHEN and CDR2 SYDVKM. The CDR3 here is CASSHPRGGYTF. The CDR3 nucleotides are TGTGCCAGCAGTCACCCCAGAGGTGGCTACACCTTC.

The count of this clone is one. The chain employs TRBV7-6 and TRBJ2-1; 9 nucleotides line up with TRBD2. CDR1 is SGHVS and CDR2 is FNYEAQ in the germline V gene. The CDR3 spans 17 residues. V gave up 1 base and J gave up 8 bases; unmatched junction bases: 12. CDR3 in amino acids: CASSLDIGLAGFDEQFF. The CDR3 DNA sequence: TGTGCCAGCAGCTTAGATATAGGGCTAGCGGGGTTCGATGAGCAGTTCTTC. Supplemented by reference TRBV7-6 and TRBJ2-1, the full variable domain reads GAGVSQSPRYKVTKRGQDVALRCDPISGHVSLYWYRQALGQGPEFLTYFNYEAQQDKSGLPNDRFSAERPEGSISTLTIQRTEQRDSAMYRCASSLDIGLAGFDEQFFGPGTRLTVL.

The chain joins TRBV5-1 to TRBJ2-7; no firm D call. This CDR3 contains 11 residues. V lost 0 bases and J lost 6, with 4 bases in between. Germline V CDR1 and CDR2: SGHRS, YFSETQ. The CDR3 region is CASSLDGEQYF. Here the CDR3 DNA reads TGCGCCAGCAGCTTGGACGGCGAGCAGTACTTC.

The CDR3 region has the DNA TGCGCCAGCAGCCCCGTAGACAGGGCTTGGGGAGACACTGAAGCTTTCTTT. It encodes CASSPVDRAWGDTEAFF. The chain links TRBV5-1 to TRBJ1-1; 7 bases map to TRBD1. Germline V gives CDR1 SGHRS, CDR2 YFSETQ. The length of the CDR3 is 17 residues. Unmatched junction bases numbered 15, after V lost 4 bases and J lost 3 bases.

V usage is TRBV5-1 and J usage is TRBJ2-7, with TRBD1 as a possible D gene (6 bases). V lost 0 bases to trimming and J lost 2 bases, with 12 bases between them. CDR1 is SGHRS, CDR2 YFSETQ, per germline. The CDR3 spans 15 residues. The DNA of the CDR3 is TGCGCCAGCAGCTTGGCTCCTGGACAGCCCTACGAGCAGTACTTC. Amino acid sequence: CASSLAPGQPYEQYF. The full variable domain, in which reference TRBV5-1 and TRBJ2-7 provide the parts outside the CDR3, is KAGVTQTPRYLIKTRGQQVTLSCSPISGHRSVSWYQQTPGQGLQFLFEYFSETQRNKGNFPGRFSGRQFSNSRSEMNVSTLELGDSALYLCASSLAPGQPYEQYFGPGTRLTVT.

This chain links TRBV4-1 with TRBJ2-2, with 8 positions matching TRBD2. CDR3 length: 18 amino acids. Germline V CDR1 and CDR2: MGHRA, YSYEKL. Losses at the gene ends were 3 bases for V and 7 bases for J; bases not matched to a gene: 16. In DNA form, the CDR3 reads TGCGCCAGCAGCCAGACAAAGCGTAGCGGGGTGCCCCACGGGGAGCTGTTTTTT. Translated: CASSQTKRSGVPHGELFF.

The chain is built from TRBV18 and TRBJ2-7, with 8 bases fitting TRBD1. V lost 5 bases, J lost 4 bases, and 7 bases stayed unmatched. The germline gives CDR1 KGHSH, CDR2 LQKENI. The CDR3 contains 14 residues. The chain's CDR3 is CASSEDRVGYEQYF. In DNA, the CDR3 is TGTGCCAGCTCAGAGGACAGGGTGGGATACGAGCAGTACTTC.